This record covers a single T cell receptor beta chain. This clone was seen more than once but under ten times. Its binding antigen is unknown. Per-nucleotide qualities are absent, and no much larger clonotype sits a single base away. Focal radiation therapy combined with CTLA-4 blockade (ipilimumab) was tested in patients with chemo-refractory metastatic non-small-cell lung cancer. Receptors were amplified or captured by the immunoSEQ multiplex PCR assay. TCRdb stores this immuneACCESS table with in-frame sequences only. Part of the clones is absent; in the studies checked, under half of the shortfall reflects unresolved V genes, and no reason is known for the rest. The sample table lists about 43,000 clones, roughly 67% of them with a count of one. The ten largest clonotypes hold 20% to 30% of the sample. This specimen comes from a study of radiotherapy plus CTLA-4 blockade in lung cancer listed by TCRdb under 2018. A note on the overall study: Among the enrolled patients, about 19% had an objective response, and 25% to 35% reached disease control. The research as a whole found: After treatment with radiotherapy and ipilimumab, TCR clones that originated in tumors expanded in peripheral blood. The strongest predictors of response, as reported, were early dynamic changes in blood T cell clones along with a rise in serum interferon-beta after radiation.

V is pared back by 5 bases and J by 2 bases, with 10 bases lying between the germline termini. The germline V gene specifies SGHTA as CDR1 and FQGNSA as CDR2. Inclusive of the bounding cysteine and phenylalanine, the CDR3 is 14 residues long. The sequence is cut down to CDR3 DNA, 42 bases in frame from base 1. The chain is encoded by TRBV7-2 joined to TRBJ1-3; the D gene is unclear. This sequence originates from a human donor with non-small cell lung cancer who had a partial response to radiotherapy plus ipilimumab. This specimen was peripheral blood, taken from a patient treated with radiotherapy plus ipilimumab. The nucleotides read TGTGCCAGCAGCAGGGCTAGCGCTGGAAACACCATATATTTT. Its translation reads: CASSRASAGNTIYF.